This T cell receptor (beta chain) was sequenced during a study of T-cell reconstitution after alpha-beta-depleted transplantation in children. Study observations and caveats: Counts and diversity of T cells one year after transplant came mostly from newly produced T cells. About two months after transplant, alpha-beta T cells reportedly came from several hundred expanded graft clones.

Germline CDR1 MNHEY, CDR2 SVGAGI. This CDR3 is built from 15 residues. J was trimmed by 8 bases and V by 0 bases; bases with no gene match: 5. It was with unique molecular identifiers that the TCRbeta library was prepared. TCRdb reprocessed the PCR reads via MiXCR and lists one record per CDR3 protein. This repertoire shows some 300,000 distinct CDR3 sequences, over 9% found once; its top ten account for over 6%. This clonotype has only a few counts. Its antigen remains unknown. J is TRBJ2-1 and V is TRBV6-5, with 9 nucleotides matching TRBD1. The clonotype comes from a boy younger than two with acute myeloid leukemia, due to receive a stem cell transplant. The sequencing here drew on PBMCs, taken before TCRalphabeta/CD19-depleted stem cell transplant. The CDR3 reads CASSYSTGGVYEQFF. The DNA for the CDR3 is TGTGCCAGCAGTTACTCGACAGGGGGTGTCTATGAGCAGTTCTTC.